A selection of T cell receptor beta chains follows, all from one sample in a study of OX40 agonist ivuxolimab in advanced cancers. The data were produced by immunoSEQ multiplex PCR, yet TCRdb's version contains in-frame clones alone and is incomplete. The sample includes about 32,000 clones, around nine tenths of them seen just once. The source was CD4+ or CD8+ T cells sorted from blood, collected in a trial of the OX40 agonist ivuxolimab. These receptors were collected from an adult with an advanced solid tumor such as melanoma, head and neck, liver or kidney cancer. CDR3s include the opening cysteine and the closing phenylalanine or tryptophan. Each record gives: J gene, clone size, V gene, D gene, CDR3 DNA, CDR3 protein. The D gene is left open where the match is weak. Some rows mark clone size as missing; the rest say once, few, many or name a class of expanded clone.

TRBJ2-5 - TRBV19 TRBD1 TGTGCCAGTAGTAATAACAGGGGCTGGGAGACCCAGTACTTC CASSNNRGWETQYF
TRBJ1-5 - TRBV28 TRBD1 TGTGCCACTGACAGGGTGGCTCAGCCCCAGCATTTT CATDRVAQPQHF
TRBJ2-2 - TRBV7-3 - TGTGCCAGCAGCTTAAGGTTCGGGGCCGGGGAGCTGTTTTTT CASSLRFGAGELFF
TRBJ1-5 - TRBV11-2 - TGTGCCAGCAGTTATGGACGGAATCAGCCCCAGCATTTT CASSYGRNQPQHF
TRBJ2-1 - TRBV21-1 - TGTGCCAGCAGCAATGAGCGGGAGTCCTACAATGAGCAGTTCTTC CASSNERESYNEQFF
TRBJ2-3 - TRBV6-1 - TGTGCCAGCAGTGTCCAGGAGGGTTATTTGGATACGCAGTATTTT CASSVQEGYLDTQYF
TRBJ1-1 - TRBV19 - TGTGCCAGTAGTATAGCCCGGCAAGCTTTCTTT CASSIARQAFF
TRBJ1-6 - TRBV25-1 - TGTGCCAGTGATGAAGGGTATAATTCACCCCTCCACTTT CASDEGYNSPLHF
TRBJ2-1 - TRBV7-9 TRBD1 TGTGCCAGCAGCCACGGGACAGGTATAGAGTACTCCTACAATGAGCAGTTCTTC CASSHGTGIEYSYNEQFF
TRBJ2-7 few TRBV29-1 TRBD1 TGCAGCGTTGAGGAACAGGGGGCGTCCTACGAGCAGTACTTC CSVEEQGASYEQYF
TRBJ1-4 medium-sized TRBV7-8 - TGTGCCAGCAGCCTCTCCGACAGCCGTGGTGAAAAACTGTTTTTT CASSLSDSRGEKLFF
TRBJ2-7 - TRBV6-1 TRBD1 TGTGCCAGCAGTGAATGGGTGACAGGGGCCTACGAGCAGTACTTC CASSEWVTGAYEQYF
TRBJ1-2 - TRBV7-6 - TGTGCCAGCAGCTCCCTGAAGGGCGCTTCGGGCTACACCTTC CASSSLKGASGYTF
TRBJ1-1 once TRBV9 TRBD1 TGTGCCAGCAGCGCTCCAGATGGGACAGGCCTTTCTTTT CASSAPDGTGLSF
TRBJ2-5 - TRBV4-1 TRBD2 TGCGCCACCGCGGGGGGGAATGAGACCCAGTACTTC CATAGGNETQYF
TRBJ2-1 - TRBV4-1 - TGCGCCAGCAGCCAAGGAGGTTATGAGCAGTTCTTC CASSQGGYEQFF
TRBJ2-5 - TRBV9 - TGTGCCAGCAGCGCGGGGTACCAAGAGACCCAGTACTTC CASSAGYQETQYF
TRBJ2-7 - TRBV28 - TGTGCCAGCAACCCCGGGCCGGATGACCTCGAAGTCGAGCAGTACTTC CASNPGPDDLEVEQYF
TRBJ2-7 - TRBV4-1 TRBD2 TGCGCCAGCAGCCAAGAGGCGGGACTAGGCTACGAGCAGTACTTC CASSQEAGLGYEQYF
TRBJ2-5 - TRBV29-1 TRBD2 TGCAGCGTATGGGGGGGAGAGACCCAGTACTTC CSVWGGETQYF
TRBJ2-2 - TRBV29-1 - TGCAGCGTGGGAAGAGGCAACACCGGGGAGCTGTTTTTT CSVGRGNTGELFF
TRBJ2-2 - TRBV5-4 - TGTGCCAGCAGCTTAACCACCGGGGAGCTGTTTTTT CASSLTTGELFF
TRBJ2-5 - TRBV30 - TGTGCCTGGAGAACGGGACTTGGGGGTGCGGAGACCCAGTACTTC CAWRTGLGGAETQYF
TRBJ1-2 - TRBV10-3 - TGTGCCATCAAGTGGACAGCAAGTAACTATGGCTACACCTTC CAIKWTASNYGYTF
TRBJ2-7 few TRBV6-5 - TGTGCCAGCAGTTACATGCAGGGGTCGACCTACGAGCAGTACTTC CASSYMQGSTYEQYF
TRBJ2-1 - TRBV7-3 - TGTGCCAGCAGCTTCGACGGTAGCTCCTACAATGAGCAGTTCTTC CASSFDGSSYNEQFF
TRBJ1-1 - TRBV4-1 - TGCGCCAGCAGCCAAGATAGGGGGACTGAAGCTTTCTTT CASSQDRGTEAFF
TRBJ2-7 - TRBV11-2 - TGTGCCAGCAGCTTACTTAGCTCCGGACCCGAGCAGTACTTC CASSLLSSGPEQYF
TRBJ2-2 - TRBV7-7 - TGTGCTAGCAGCTTTTCCGGGAACACCGGGGAGCTGTTTTTT CASSFSGNTGELFF
TRBJ2-7 - TRBV18 - TGTGCCAGCTCACCAGGGGCCGGCCCGGGGTACGAGCAGTACTTC CASSPGAGPGYEQYF
TRBJ2-2 - TRBV9 - TGTGCCAGCAGCGTAGCTGACGGACAGATGAACACCGGGGAGCTGTTTTTT CASSVADGQMNTGELFF
TRBJ1-3 - TRBV7-9 TRBD1 TGTGCCAGCAGCTTATCCAGACAGGGCCCTCTCTCTGGAAACACCATATATTTT CASSLSRQGPLSGNTIYF
TRBJ1-2 - TRBV27 - TGTGCCAGCAGAGGGGGACCTCGTGGGAATGGCTACACCTTC CASRGGPRGNGYTF
TRBJ2-7 - TRBV11-2 - TGTGCCAGCAGCTTGCTCCCCTTTGCCGAAGCGAATACCTACGAGCAGTACTTC CASSLLPFAEANTYEQYF
TRBJ1-3 few TRBV21-1 - TGTGCCAGCAGCGAACGACAGAAGGGGGATTCTGGAAACACCATATATTTT CASSERQKGDSGNTIYF
TRBJ2-7 - TRBV18 TRBD2 TGTGCCAGCTCACCTAGCGGGGGCAACGAGCAGTACTTC CASSPSGGNEQYF
TRBJ2-2 once TRBV7-9 - TGTGCCAGCAGCCAGACTAGTTTCGGCACCGGGGAGCTGTTTTTT CASSQTSFGTGELFF
TRBJ1-2 - TRBV19 TRBD1 TGTGCCAGTAGTATCTACAGGGGGAATTTCTTTGGCTACACCTTC CASSIYRGNFFGYTF
TRBJ1-2 - TRBV29-1 - TGCAGCGTTGAGGGCCGCTATGGCTACACCTTC CSVEGRYGYTF
TRBJ1-5 - TRBV19 - TGTGCCAGTAGTATAGTAGGGTATGGACAGCCCCAGCATTTT CASSIVGYGQPQHF
TRBJ2-1 - TRBV5-1 TRBD1 TGCGCCAGCAGCTTGAGGGACAGGCCCTACAATGAGCAGTTCTTC CASSLRDRPYNEQFF
TRBJ1-1 - TRBV6-5 - TGTGCCAGCAGGTCTTTCAGGGCGAACACTGAAGCTTTCTTT CASRSFRANTEAFF
TRBJ2-7 - TRBV9 - TGTGCCAGCAGCGTAAAAGAGTACGAGCAGTACTTC CASSVKEYEQYF
TRBJ2-3 - TRBV5-1 - TGCGCCAGCAGCTTGGGGGAACCCCTAACAGATACGCAGTATTTT CASSLGEPLTDTQYF